This T cell receptor beta chain was sequenced in a study of CD8+ T cells in alopecia areata. Findings and caveats of the study: Lesional scalp, especially alopecia totalis/universalis, showed higher clonality than normal scalp. Sequence data from scalp samples additionally include resident alphabeta T cells of normal skin.

To note about this clone: Its target is not known.

RNA, once extracted, was reverse transcribed into cDNA for use as the sequencing template. Measured with immunoSEQ multiplex PCR; TCRdb has only the in-frame clones, and not every one. The table includes more than 95,000 clones, around 61% detected once. This CDR3 is built from 13 residues. Unmatched junction bases numbered 6, after V lost 8 bases and J lost 2 bases. The V gene's germline CDR1 is MNHEY and CDR2 SVGAGI. The V call is TRBV6-5, the J call TRBJ2-7; 7 bases fit TRBD1. Source material: CD4+ T cells sorted from blood. The receptor comes from a human donor in good health. The CDR3 DNA is TGTGCCAGCGAAAGGGACAGTACCTACGAGCAGTACTTC. It translates to CASERDSTYEQYF.